These 30 T cell receptor beta chains were all obtained from the same sample, sequenced in a study of cytomegalovirus exposure and HLA in healthy donors. PCR amplification relied on 60 Vbeta primers (plus 13 Jbeta primers). The protocol was immunoSEQ multiplex PCR, while the TCRdb copy is restricted to in-frame clones and leaves out a portion. The sample has around 38,000 clones; 55% to 75% are singletons. Sequenced input: PBMCs. These receptors originate from a middle-aged man in good health and CMV-seropositive.

The chain uses TRBV5-4 and TRBJ2-2, with a weak D call TRBD1 (5 bases). The V and J ends lost 4 bases and 1 base respectively, with 8 bases between them. Germline V gene data show CDR1 as SGHNT and CDR2 as YYREEE (reference sequence). This CDR3 has 14 residues. Here the CDR3 DNA reads TGTGCCAGCAGCGAGGACAAGAACACCGGGGAGCTGTTTTTT. Protein: CASSEDKNTGELFF. The whole variable domain, filled in from reference TRBV5-4 and TRBJ2-2, reads ETGVTQSPTHLIKTRGQQVTLRCSSQSGHNTVSWYQQALGQGPQFIFQYYREEENGRGNFPPRFSGLQFPNYSSELNVNALELDDSALYLCASSEDKNTGELFFGEGSRLTVL.

The chain joins TRBV7-2 to TRBJ2-7; no firm D call. Germline lookup yields CDR1 SGHTA and CDR2 FQGNSA. The CDR3 sequence is 14 residues long. V was shortened by 2 bases and J by 1 base, with 9 bases between the two germline ends. The CDR3 coding sequence is TGTGCCAGCAGCTTACTGCAAGCGTCCTACGAGCAGTACTTC. Protein sequence: CASSLLQASYEQYF. Based on the CDR3 plus reference TRBV7-2 and TRBJ2-7, the full variable domain is GAGVSQSPSNKVTEKGKDVELRCDPISGHTALYWYRQSLGQGLEFLIYFQGNSAPDKSGLPSDRFSAERTGGSVSTLTIQRTQQEDSAVYLCASSLLQASYEQYFGPGTRLTVT.

This clone was picked up many times. The genes are TRBV30 and TRBJ2-7, with D possibly TRBD2 on 6 matching bases. Trimming removed 2 bases from V and 2 bases from J, with 19 bases in between. The CDR3 runs 16 residues. In germline, CDR1 is GTSNPN, CDR2 SVGIG (reference sequence). The chain's CDR3 is CAWSTTGLRSPYEQYF. Here the CDR3 DNA reads TGTGCCTGGAGTACGACGGGACTCCGGTCCCCCTACGAGCAGTACTTC.

The genes are TRBV4-1 and TRBJ1-6, with TRBD1 matching over 7 bases. This CDR3 region has 15 residues. Germline V gene sequence: CDR1 MGHRA, CDR2 YSYEKL. Trimming removed 3 bases from V and 10 bases from J; junction bases left unmatched: 9. DNA for the CDR3: TGCGCCAGCAGCCAGGTGACAGGGACAGCCTCACCCCTCCACTTT. Translating it yields CASSQVTGTASPLHF.

This clone has a single count. V usage is TRBV2 and J usage is TRBJ2-2; 10 bases are a match to TRBD2. The V and J ends lost 7 bases and 8 bases, in that order; junction bases with no gene match: 7. The CDR3 consists of 14 residues. CDR1 is SNHLY, CDR2 FYNNEI, per germline. The CDR3 reads CASKRTSGSGELFF. In DNA form, the CDR3 reads TGTGCCAGCAAGAGGACTAGCGGCTCTGGGGAGCTGTTTTTT. Variable domain in full (rest from reference TRBV2 and TRBJ2-2): EPEVTQTPSHQVTQMGQEVILRCVPISNHLYFYWYRQILGQKVEFLVSFYNNEISEKSEIFDDQFSVERPDGSNFTLKIRSTKLEDSAMYFCASKRTSGSGELFFGEGSRLTVL.

The chain joins TRBV18 to TRBJ1-5; TRBD1 matches 10 bases. Germline V CDR1 and CDR2: KGHSH, LQKENI. The CDR3 spans 15 residues. V shed 2 bases, J shed 2 bases, and the junction held 0 bases outside the gene matches. The CDR3: CASSPGTGGNQPQHF. In DNA form, the CDR3 reads TGTGCCAGCTCACCAGGGACAGGGGGCAATCAGCCCCAGCATTTT.

The rearrangement uses TRBV7-2 and TRBJ2-7; possibly TRBD2 for D (5 bases). Trimming pared 2 bases from V and 6 bases from J, leaving 8 bases between. In germline, CDR1 is SGHTA, CDR2 FQGNSA. This CDR3 has 12 residues. The CDR3: CASSLWGAEQYF. DNA of the CDR3: TGTGCCAGCAGCTTATGGGGAGCCGAGCAGTACTTC.

The rearrangement joins TRBV2 to TRBJ2-5; TRBD1 aligns across 7 bases. With V trimmed by 6 bases and J by 5 bases, 6 bases remained unmatched. Looked up from germline, CDR1 is SNHLY and CDR2 is FYNNEI. This CDR3 has 13 residues. In DNA form, the CDR3 reads TGTGCCAGCAGCTCCGGGACAGTGGAGACCCAGTACTTC. This codes for CASSSGTVETQYF.

The gene calls are TRBV4-1 and TRBJ2-4; D uncertain. The CDR3 is made up of 15 amino acids. Per the germline V gene, CDR1 is MGHRA and CDR2 is YSYEKL. Trimming pared 0 bases from V and 5 bases from J, leaving 11 bases between. This CDR3 is CASSQDSSNQNIQYF. CDR3 nucleotides: TGCGCCAGCAGCCAAGATAGTAGCAACCAAAACATTCAGTACTTC.

This clone was seen more than once but under ten times. The rearrangement links TRBV7-2 to TRBJ2-7; D perhaps matches TRBD2 (7 bases). The CDR3 is 15 amino acids. Germline CDR1 is SGHTA and CDR2 is FQGNSA. V gave up 3 bases and J gave up 4 bases, with 16 bases separating them. This chain's CDR3 is CASSFMRGGSYEQYF. CDR3 DNA sequence: TGTGCCAGCAGCTTCATGAGGGGGGGTTCATACGAGCAGTACTTC.

The chain uses TRBV7-8 and TRBJ1-2; D possibly corresponds to TRBD1 (5 bases). Germline loops: CDR1 SGHVS, CDR2 FQNEAQ. V shed 5 bases and J shed 4 bases, with 11 bases lying between them. The CDR3 has 13 amino acids. CDR3 coding DNA: TGTGCCAGCAGCCTGACAGAGATCTATGGCTACACCTTC. It yields the protein CASSLTEIYGYTF.

This clone was counted only a few times. This chain uses TRBV4-1 with TRBJ2-7; TRBD1 is a possible D gene (6 bases). This CDR3 spans 15 amino acids. Trimming removed 1 base from V and 3 bases from J, with 13 bases in between. Germline values: CDR1 MGHRA, CDR2 YSYEKL. As DNA, the CDR3 is TGCGCCAGCAGCCAAGGCAACAGGGACCTCTACGAGCAGTACTTC. Its translation: CASSQGNRDLYEQYF.

This clone has only a few counts. This sequence joins TRBV7-9 and TRBJ2-1, with TRBD2 matching 7 bases. J was trimmed by 8 bases and V by 5 bases; bases with no gene match: 9. Germline V lookup: CDR1 SEHNR, CDR2 FQNEAQ (reference sequence). The CDR3 length is 14 residues. The CDR3 here is CASSQGLWGDEQFF. DNA for the CDR3: TGTGCCAGCAGCCAGGGACTATGGGGCGATGAGCAGTTCTTC.

This clone showed up just once. The CDR3 is CASGPQSLGNQPQHF. CDR3 bases: TGTGCCAGCGGCCCACAGAGCCTGGGCAATCAGCCCCAGCATTTT. This sequence joins TRBV27 and TRBJ1-5; no clear D. This CDR3 spans 15 amino acids. The germline V gene has CDR1 MNHEY and CDR2 SMNVEV (reference sequence). Deletions cut 8 bases from V and 2 bases from J, with 16 bases between.

This sequence joins TRBV6-5 and TRBJ2-7; 11 bases fit TRBD1. The CDR3 runs to 14 residues. CDR1 MNHEY and CDR2 SVGAGI come from the germline V gene. After removal of 6 bases from V and 3 bases from J, the junction contained 4 bases not matched to a gene. CDR3 sequence: CASRPGTGGYEQYF. The CDR3 DNA follows: TGTGCCAGCAGGCCCGGGACAGGGGGCTACGAGCAGTACTTC.

The J gene is TRBJ2-7, the V gene TRBV5-6, with TRBD2 matching 14 bases. There are 14 residues in the CDR3. CDR1 is SGHDT and CDR2 is YYEEEE in the germline V gene. The junction had 4 bases not matched to a gene; V was cut back by 4 bases and J by 7 bases. The CDR3 coding sequence is TGTGCCAGCAGCACGGGACTAGCGGGGGATGAGCAGTACTTC. It codes for CASSTGLAGDEQYF.

This clone came up once. The chain is built from TRBV11-3 and TRBJ2-7, with D perhaps TRBD1 (5 bases). Germline loops: CDR1 SGHNT, CDR2 YENEEA. CDR3 length: 15 amino acids. V was trimmed by 0 bases and J by 0 bases, leaving 9 bases between them. CDR3 sequence (DNA): TGTGCCAGCAGCTTAGAGGACAATCCCTCCTACGAGCAGTACTTC. Its protein is CASSLEDNPSYEQYF.

The rearrangement uses TRBV27 and TRBJ1-1, with a weak D call TRBD1 (5 bases). V lost 5 bases, J lost 4 bases, and 14 bases lay in between. The CDR3 spans 14 residues. CDR1 is MNHEY and CDR2 is SMNVEV in the germline V gene (reference sequence). CDR3 sequence (DNA): TGTGCCAGCAGTAGGAGGGCAGGGTCCACTGAAGCTTTCTTT. It yields the protein CASSRRAGSTEAFF.

This clone turned up a few times. The chain links TRBV7-9 to TRBJ2-1, with 8 bases lining up with TRBD2. Per the germline V gene, CDR1 is SEHNR and CDR2 is FQNEAQ (reference sequence). J lost 0 bases, V lost 6 bases, and 4 bases had no gene match. This CDR3 has 15 amino acids. The CDR3 DNA reads as TGTGCCAGCAGACCGGCGGGGGGCTCCTACAATGAGCAGTTCTTC. This gives the protein CASRPAGGSYNEQFF.

This clone was seen more than once but under ten times. The rearrangement uses TRBV6-5 and TRBJ1-2; 7 positions agree with TRBD1. The length of the CDR3 is 13 residues. V was clipped by 6 bases and J by 6 bases; unmatched bases: 7. Germline V lookup: CDR1 MNHEY, CDR2 SVGAGI. The DNA for the CDR3 is TGTGCCAGCAGGGCAGGGGGTACGGATGGCTACACCTTC. Its translation is CASRAGGTDGYTF.

This rearrangement joins TRBV2 to TRBJ2-1; no firm D call. The CDR3 length is 12 residues. CDR1 SNHLY and CDR2 FYNNEI come from the germline V gene. The ends were cut back, 8 bases at V and 13 bases at J, with 18 bases in the middle. Here the CDR3 DNA reads TGTGCCAGCGGTTCTAATGGAGATAAACAGTTCTTC. Protein: CASGSNGDKQFF.

This chain links TRBV2 with TRBJ1-3; 7 bases are a match to TRBD1. The CDR3 sequence is 19 residues long. CDR1 and CDR2 from the germline V gene are SNHLY and FYNNEI. Unmatched junction bases numbered 15, after V lost 4 bases and J lost 0 bases. CDR3 sequence reads: CASSGGQEPILNSGNTIYF. In nucleotides, the CDR3 is TGTGCCAGCAGTGGAGGACAGGAACCCATACTTAACTCTGGAAACACCATATATTTT. The variable domain in full, completed from reference TRBV2 and TRBJ1-3, reads EPEVTQTPSHQVTQMGQEVILRCVPISNHLYFYWYRQILGQKVEFLVSFYNNEISEKSEIFDDQFSVERPDGSNFTLKIRSTKLEDSAMYFCASSGGQEPILNSGNTIYFGEGSWLTVV.

This clone came up a few times. The chain employs TRBV10-1 and TRBJ1-2, with D possibly TRBD1 on 5 matching bases. The CDR3 sequence is 15 residues long. Germline CDR1 WNHNN, CDR2 SYGVQD (reference sequence). V was shortened by 3 bases and J by 2 bases, with 13 bases between the two germline ends. As DNA, the CDR3 is TGCGCCAGCAGTGACCCACCGACAGAGAACTATGGCTACACCTTC. It yields the protein CASSDPPTENYGYTF.

The sample holds a few counts of this clone. Here the CDR3 DNA reads TGTGCCAGCAGCTTAAAGGCAGGCCGAGTCACTGAAGCTTTCTTT. Translation: CASSLKAGRVTEAFF. The chain couples TRBV7-3 to TRBJ1-1; D not resolved. V was clipped by 1 base and J by 4 bases, with 13 bases between them. CDR1 and CDR2 (germline): SGHTA, FQGTGA. The CDR3 sequence is 15 residues long.

The rearrangement links TRBV6-5 to TRBJ2-2; possibly TRBD1 for D (5 bases). Germline loops: CDR1 MNHEY, CDR2 SVGAGI. Trimming took off 6 bases at V and 0 bases at J, with 11 bases between the two ends. CDR3 length: 15 amino acids. Here the CDR3 reads CASRPQGTNTGELFF. The CDR3 DNA is TGTGCCAGCAGACCGCAGGGTACGAACACCGGGGAGCTGTTTTTT.

This clone was observed a few times. This chain links TRBV28 with TRBJ1-2; D remains ambiguous. V gave up 2 bases and J gave up 8 bases, with 15 bases separating them. The CDR3 consists of 14 residues. Germline CDR1 reads MDHEN; CDR2 reads SYDVKM. The CDR3 is CASSLLLALKGYTF. DNA of the CDR3: TGTGCCAGCAGTTTACTCTTGGCACTAAAGGGCTACACCTTC.

This chain links TRBV19 with TRBJ1-4; D remains unclear. The CDR3 has 14 residues. With 6 bases removed from V and 0 bases from J, the gap between germline ends came to 8 bases. Germline CDR1 and CDR2: LNHDA and SQIVND (reference sequence). The CDR3 region is CASRGGATNEKLFF. The CDR3 nucleotides read TGTGCCAGTAGGGGCGGGGCAACTAATGAAAAACTGTTTTTT.

This chain uses TRBV9 with TRBJ1-1; D possibly corresponds to TRBD1 (6 bases). CDR1 is SGDLS, CDR2 YYNGEE, per germline. The V end lost 2 bases, the J end lost 5 bases, and 16 bases lay between the germline ends. CDR3 length equals 15 residues. The CDR3 region has the DNA TGTGCCAGCAGCGTTGGGGGCGGGGGATCGACTGAAGCTTTCTTT. This codes for CASSVGGGGSTEAFF.

The chain combines TRBV15 with TRBJ2-7; 7 bases match TRBD1. Per the germline V gene, CDR1 is LNHNV and CDR2 is YYDKDF (reference sequence). Losses at the gene ends were 3 bases for V and 3 bases for J; bases not matched to a gene: 2. This CDR3 has 13 residues. This CDR3 reads CATSSRTGYEQYF. Here the CDR3 DNA reads TGTGCCACCAGCAGTCGGACAGGCTACGAGCAGTACTTC.

The chain joins TRBV2 to TRBJ2-7; 8 nucleotides line up with TRBD2. The CDR3 has 14 residues. Germline V lookup: CDR1 SNHLY, CDR2 FYNNEI. V shed 4 bases and J 7 bases; nucleotides not matched to a gene: 9. CDR3 residues: CASSGSGGLREQYF. The CDR3 nucleotides read TGTGCCAGCAGTGGGAGCGGGGGCCTGCGGGAGCAGTACTTC.